This is a list of T cell receptor beta chains from one sample in a study of shared clonotypes between healthy human individuals. Some clones are missing from TCRdb's copy, which holds only in-frame ones; the method was immunoSEQ multiplex PCR. The sample holds nearly 1 million clones, over 60% seen once. The specimen sequenced was memory CD4+ T cells sorted from blood. Receptors were obtained from a young man in good health. Both conserved end residues are part of each CDR3. D genes are given only for firm matches. Clone size appears in some rows only: once, few, many, or a class for an expanded clone.

d_gene	v_gene	abundance	j_gene	CDR3nt	CDR3aa
TRBD2	TRBV5-1	.	TRBJ2-7	TGCGCCAGCAGCTCTAGCGGGGGGGCCTCGTACGAGCAGTACTTC	CASSSSGGASYEQYF
.	TRBV2	.	TRBJ2-6	TGTGCCAGCAGTGACAGGACTGGGGCCAACGTCCTGACTTTC	CASSDRTGANVLTF
.	TRBV2	.	TRBJ1-1	TGTGCCATTCGGGACACCCACACTGAAGCTTTCTTT	CAIRDTHTEAFF
.	TRBV7-2	.	TRBJ1-1	TGTGCCAGCAGCTTCTCGGACAGAGGCACTGAAGCTTTCTTT	CASSFSDRGTEAFF
.	TRBV5-1	.	TRBJ2-3	TGCACTAATAGACCGGGACGCCCGGCAGATACGCAGTATTTT	CTNRPGRPADTQYF
.	TRBV19	few	TRBJ2-7	TGTGCCAGTAGCCCGGACGAACACTACGAGCAGTACTTC	CASSPDEHYEQYF
.	TRBV5-1	few	TRBJ2-4	TGCGCCAGCAGCTTGGCAGGGGCCAAAAACATTCAGTACTTC	CASSLAGAKNIQYF
.	TRBV5-1	once	TRBJ1-5	TGCGCCAGCAGCCGCGACGTGGATCAGCCCCAGCATTTT	CASSRDVDQPQHF
.	TRBV6-5	.	TRBJ1-1	TGTGCCAGCAGTGGGGGGCTCAGGGACCCAGGAGCTTTCTTT	CASSGGLRDPGAFF
.	TRBV7-9	.	TRBJ2-6	TGTGCCAGCAGCTTAGCAGGGTCGGGGGCCAACGTCCTGACTTTC	CASSLAGSGANVLTF
.	TRBV6-1	once	TRBJ2-7	TGTGCCAGCAGTGAAGGTCAGGGACTCCGCGAGCAGTACTTC	CASSEGQGLREQYF
.	TRBV19	.	TRBJ2-7	TGTGCCACCCTGGACCCGAGAAGGAGCTCCTACGAGCAGTACTTC	CATLDPRRSSYEQYF
TRBD2	TRBV18	.	TRBJ2-1	TGTGCCAGCTCACTCCTGTCGGGGGGCTCCTACAATGAGCAGTTCTTC	CASSLLSGGSYNEQFF
.	TRBV9	few	TRBJ1-3	TGTGCCAGCAGCTCACCATCCGGAAACACCATATATTTT	CASSSPSGNTIYF
.	TRBV5-1	.	TRBJ1-4	TGCGCCAGCAGCTTGGCCATCGGCAGTAATGAAAAACTGTTTTTT	CASSLAIGSNEKLFF
.	TRBV19	.	TRBJ2-5	TGTGCCAGTAGTACGGACAGACGTGAAGGGACCCAGTACTTC	CASSTDRREGTQYF
.	TRBV28	.	TRBJ2-7	TGTGCCAGCAGCCCGGACGGGGCCTCGCGAGAGCAGTACTTC	CASSPDGASREQYF
TRBD1	TRBV19	.	TRBJ1-1	TGTGCCAGCGACGGACAGGGCGGTTTGGCTTTCTTT	CASDGQGGLAFF
TRBD1	TRBV15	few	TRBJ2-7	TGTGCCACCAGCAGGGCCGGGACAGGGATCAACGAGCAGTACTTC	CATSRAGTGINEQYF
TRBD1	TRBV30	.	TRBJ1-2	TGTGCCTGGAGGGGACAGGCCCTTTCTAACTATGGCTACACCTTC	CAWRGQALSNYGYTF
.	TRBV14	.	TRBJ2-7	TGTGCCAGCAGCGCGCGACTAGTAGCCGAGCAGTACTTC	CASSARLVAEQYF
.	TRBV11-2	.	TRBJ1-2	TGTGCCAGCAGCTTAGACAGGGACGTAAGCTATGGCTACACCTTC	CASSLDRDVSYGYTF
TRBD2	TRBV6-4	.	TRBJ2-7	TGTGCCAGCAGTGACAGGGAGGGAAGCTCCTACGAGCAGTACTTC	CASSDREGSSYEQYF
.	TRBV29-1	.	TRBJ1-1	TGCAGCGTACGGTGGGGCGAGAACACTGAAGCTTTCTTT	CSVRWGENTEAFF
.	TRBV5-4	.	TRBJ1-1	TGTGCCAGCAGCTTAACGGGGTTCGCGAACACTGAAGCTTTCTTT	CASSLTGFANTEAFF
TRBD1	TRBV6-6	.	TRBJ2-1	TGTGCCAGCAGCCCCGCCGGACAGGCTCACAATGAGCAGTTCTTC	CASSPAGQAHNEQFF
.	TRBV7-8	.	TRBJ1-5	TGTGCCAGCAGCCCCCCAGGGGACAATCAGCCCCAGCATTTT	CASSPPGDNQPQHF
.	TRBV27	.	TRBJ1-1	TGTGCCAGCAGTTTATTAATGAACACTGAAGCTTTCTTT	CASSLLMNTEAFF
TRBD1	TRBV18	.	TRBJ1-1	TGTGCCAGCTCACCGCAGGGGGCCACTGAAGCTTTCTTT	CASSPQGATEAFF
.	TRBV6-1	few	TRBJ1-2	TGTGCCAGCAGTTTGACAGCCTATGGCTACACCTTC	CASSLTAYGYTF
.	TRBV7-2	once	TRBJ2-3	TGTGCCAGCAGCTTTAAGGGTGCAGATACGCAGTATTTT	CASSFKGADTQYF
.	TRBV5-1	.	TRBJ2-1	TGCGCCAGCAGCTTGGGGGAAAGCTCCTACAATGAGCAGTTCTTC	CASSLGESSYNEQFF
.	TRBV28	few	TRBJ1-6	TGTGCCAGCAGTCTCCTGGGGGGGGTTTTATCACCCCTCCACTTT	CASSLLGGVLSPLHF
TRBD2	TRBV7-2	.	TRBJ2-3	TGTGCCAGCAGGGGATTACTAGCGGGAGGAGATACGCAGTATTTT	CASRGLLAGGDTQYF
.	TRBV2	.	TRBJ2-7	TGTGCCAGCACCCCGACTACCGTATCCGAGCAGTACTTC	CASTPTTVSEQYF
.	TRBV7-2	few	TRBJ2-5	TGTGCCAGCCGGGCTTACAGAACCCAAGAGACCCAGTACTTC	CASRAYRTQETQYF
TRBD2	TRBV13	.	TRBJ2-7	TGTGCCAGCAGCATACTAGCGGGAGGCCACTACGAGCAGTACTTC	CASSILAGGHYEQYF